The 17 T cell receptor beta chains below all came from one sample that was sequenced in a study of beta chain features in type 1 diabetes. Investigators reverse transcribed all isolated RNA, so they sequenced expressed TCRB transcripts. Sequencing used immunoSEQ multiplex PCR; TCRdb keeps in-frame clones, though not all of them. The sample consists of more than 300,000 clones, about 16% of them appearing once. The sample consisted of naive CD4+ T cells from blood. Receptor source: a woman aged 18-29 years in good health.

In regard to this clone: A read error is likely, as this CDR3 ends without the conserved phenylalanine or tryptophan. Because the CDR3's place on the DNA is in doubt, the DNA is left out and the CDR3 is given as listed by TCRdb. This chain links TRBV9 with TRBJ2-7; TRBD2, as called in the table, went unchecked against the DNA. Looked up from germline, CDR1 is SGDLS and CDR2 is YYNGEE. Both ends counted, the CDR3 spans 10 residues. Here the CDR3 reads CASSGGTHAR.

This clone was recorded a few times. This chain connects TRBV19 to TRBJ2-2; D gene uncertain. This CDR3 comprises 14 residues. Germline-derived CDR1 and CDR2 are LNHDA and SQIVND (reference sequence). Between the trimmed V and J ends, which lost 7 bases and 0 bases, there was a span of 9 bases. The CDR3: CASMFIANTGELFF. CDR3 DNA sequence: TGTGCCAGTATGTTTATCGCGAACACCGGGGAGCTGTTTTTT.

The chain uses TRBV6-5 and TRBJ2-1; a possible D gene is TRBD2 (5 bases). This CDR3 region has 15 residues. Looked up from germline, CDR1 is MNHEY and CDR2 is SVGAGI. V was clipped by 2 bases and J by 6 bases, with 14 bases between them. The DNA of the CDR3 is TGTGCCAGCAGTTACGAGGGAAGCAGAGCCAATGAGCAGTTCTTC. Protein sequence: CASSYEGSRANEQFF.

The chain employs TRBV4-2 and TRBJ1-2; D gene uncertain. There are 15 residues in the CDR3. Germline V gives CDR1 LGHNA, CDR2 YNFKEQ. V was trimmed by 0 bases and J by 7 bases, leaving 15 bases between them. The CDR3 DNA sequence: TGTGCCAGCAGCCAAGAAGTTCGGGGTGATGCTGGCTACACCTTC. It yields the protein CASSQEVRGDAGYTF.

The table lists this clone with a few counts. The CDR3 sequence is CASSEHSNQPQHF. The CDR3 bases are TGTGCCAGCAGTGAACATAGCAATCAGCCCCAGCATTTT. The chain links TRBV2 to TRBJ1-5; no clear D. This CDR3 is 13 amino acids long. V was cut by 2 bases and J by 0 bases, with 2 bases left in between. Germline CDR1 and CDR2: SNHLY and FYNNEI.

This clone was recorded a few times. The chain couples TRBV5-1 to TRBJ2-1, with TRBD1 matching 8 bases. The J segment lost 4 bases and the V segment lost 0 bases, leaving 3 bases of the junction unmatched. The CDR3 runs 15 residues. Per germline, CDR1 SGHRS and CDR2 YFSETQ. The CDR3 DNA is TGCGCCAGCAGCTTGGATAGGACAGGGTACAATGAGCAGTTCTTC. This gives the protein CASSLDRTGYNEQFF.

The chain recombines TRBV18 with TRBJ2-2, with D possibly matching TRBD1 (5 bases). This CDR3 region has 15 residues. V was trimmed by 1 base and J by 0 bases, leaving 6 bases between them. The germline CDR1 and CDR2 sequences are KGHSH and LQKENI. The CDR3: CASSPRQTNTGELFF. DNA of the CDR3: TGTGCCAGCTCACCACGACAGACGAACACCGGGGAGCTGTTTTTT.

The chain carries TRBV4-2 and TRBJ2-7, with D possibly matching TRBD2 (5 bases). The CDR3 loop spans 14 amino acids. Germline CDR1 is LGHNA and CDR2 is YNFKEQ. The V end lost 4 bases, the J end lost 3 bases, and 13 bases lay between the germline ends. The CDR3 DNA is TGTGCCAGCAGCCCAGCGGATAACGGCTACGAGCAGTACTTC. It translates to CASSPADNGYEQYF.

The chain has TRBV7-9 and TRBJ2-7; perhaps TRBD2 as D (6 bases). V gave up 5 bases and J gave up 0 bases, with 14 bases separating them. Germline values: CDR1 SEHNR, CDR2 FQNEAQ (reference sequence). The CDR3 runs to 15 residues. The CDR3 nucleotides are TGTGCCAGCAGCCTATCCCTAGCGACCTCCTACGAGCAGTACTTC. Translating gives CASSLSLATSYEQYF.

The gene calls are TRBV5-4 and TRBJ2-2; TRBD1 aligns across 7 bases. Germline V gene sequence: CDR1 SGHNT, CDR2 YYREEE (reference sequence). Losses at the gene ends were 4 bases for V and 0 bases for J; bases not matched to a gene: 6. This CDR3 is 16 amino acids long. The CDR3 region is CASSLRTGPNTGELFF. In nucleotides, the CDR3 is TGTGCCAGCAGCCTGAGGACAGGACCGAACACCGGGGAGCTGTTTTTT.

The chain combines TRBV7-2 with TRBJ1-5; D is unresolved. The CDR3 runs to 13 residues. Deletions cut 3 bases from V and 9 bases from J, with 12 bases between. Germline assignment: CDR1 SGHTA and CDR2 FQGNSA. In DNA form, the CDR3 reads TGTGCCAGCAGCTTGTACATGGGAGGGCCCCAGCATTTT. It codes for CASSLYMGGPQHF.

This clone was recorded only once. The chain combines TRBV18 with TRBJ1-5; D unclear. This CDR3 comprises 14 residues. The germline V gene has CDR1 KGHSH and CDR2 LQKENI. Between the trimmed V and J ends, which lost 1 base and 7 bases, there was a span of 11 bases. CDR3 in amino acids: CASSPLGEMQPQHF. In nucleotides, the CDR3 is TGTGCCAGCTCACCACTTGGGGAGATGCAGCCCCAGCATTTT.

The chain recombines TRBV11-1 with TRBJ2-1; no reliable D call. Germline V lookup: CDR1 SGHAT, CDR2 FQDESV (reference sequence). V was trimmed by 1 base and J by 1 base, leaving 5 bases between them. This CDR3 spans 14 amino acids. The CDR3 sequence: CASSLGQSYNEQFF. The DNA of the CDR3 is TGTGCCAGCAGCTTAGGTCAGTCCTACAATGAGCAGTTCTTC.

This clone was recorded a few times. The V gene is TRBV27, the J gene TRBJ1-5; D may be TRBD1 (6 bases). V lost 6 bases to trimming and J lost 4 bases, with 28 bases between them. From germline, CDR1 is MNHEY and CDR2 SMNVEV (reference sequence). CDR3 length equals 19 residues. Here the CDR3 DNA reads TGTGCCAGCAGCCAACTCGAAAGGGGGGGGCGGAATGGGAATCAGCCCCAGCATTTT. It codes for CASSQLERGGRNGNQPQHF.

This rearrangement joins TRBV19 to TRBJ2-7; a weak D match, TRBD2 (6 bases). The germline V gene encodes CDR1 LNHDA and CDR2 SQIVND (reference sequence). V gave up 7 bases and J gave up 0 bases, with 13 bases separating them. The CDR3 spans 14 residues. This CDR3 is CASNFQGGSYEQYF. The DNA of the CDR3 is TGTGCCAGTAACTTCCAGGGAGGCTCCTACGAGCAGTACTTC. Variable domain in full (rest from reference TRBV19 and TRBJ2-7): DGGITQSPKYLFRKEGQNVTLSCEQNLNHDAMYWYRQDPGQGLRLIYYSQIVNDFQKGDIAEGYSVSREKKESFPLTVTSAQKNPTAFYLCASNFQGGSYEQYFGPGTRLTVT.

This sequence joins TRBV29-1 and TRBJ1-2; TRBD1 matches at 9 bases. Germline trimming cut 5 bases from V and 4 bases from J; bases unmatched to any gene: 8. This CDR3 comprises 14 residues. CDR1 and CDR2 (germline): SQVTM, ANQGSEA. The CDR3, as DNA: TGCAGCGTTCCTTCAGCGGGACAGGGCTATGGCTACACCTTC. Its translation is CSVPSAGQGYGYTF.

The rearrangement uses TRBV7-2 and TRBJ1-2, with 9 bases identical to TRBD1. Germline values: CDR1 SGHTA, CDR2 FQGNSA. V lost 6 bases and J lost 7; bases outside the gene matches: 6. This CDR3 spans 13 amino acids. The chain's CDR3 is CASRSGTGSGYTF. In nucleotides, the CDR3 is TGTGCCAGCAGGTCCGGGACAGGGAGTGGCTACACCTTC.